Each of the 27 T cell receptor beta chains below was sequenced from the same sample in a study of cytomegalovirus exposure and HLA in healthy donors (dated by TCRdb to about 2017). Library preparation used the immunoSEQ multiplex PCR assay. The multiplex PCR relied on a mix of 60 forward primers for TCR Vbeta segments and 13 reverse primers for TCR Jbeta segments. Here the immuneACCESS table is served through TCRdb, limited to in-frame sequences with V and J called. Missing clones are a known gap in these copies; in checked studies unresolved V genes cover under half, and the rest lacks a known reason. The sample yields approximately 73,000 clones; 75% were counted once. In total, the top ten clones hold 9.5% to 15% of the sample. The sequenced sample was PBMCs. These receptors were obtained from a man in his 70s in good health and CMV-seronegative.

This sequence joins TRBV6-1 and TRBJ1-6; D is undetermined. This CDR3 comprises 12 residues. Per germline, CDR1 MNHNS and CDR2 SASEGT. The V and J ends lost 6 bases and 10 bases respectively, with 10 bases between them. The CDR3 DNA follows: TGTGCCAGCAGGTTGACCGGGTCACCCCTCCACTTT. This encodes CASRLTGSPLHF.

V and J are TRBV19 and TRBJ2-5; TRBD2 is a possible D gene (7 bases). Germline V gene lookup returns CDR1 LNHDA and CDR2 SQIVND (reference sequence). V lost 4 bases, J lost 5 bases, and 20 bases lay in between. This CDR3 comprises 16 residues. The CDR3 sequence is CASSTGGGTSVETQYF. The CDR3 DNA reads as TGTGCCAGTAGTACCGGGGGCGGAACTAGCGTGGAGACCCAGTACTTC.

This clone was observed once. This chain uses TRBV6-1 with TRBJ2-1, with 7 bases identical to TRBD2. Germline V gives CDR1 MNHNS, CDR2 SASEGT. V lost 0 bases to trimming and J lost 8 bases; unmatched junction nucleotides: 10. The CDR3 consists of 16 residues. CDR3 DNA: TGTGCCAGCAGTGAAGCAACAGCGGGGCCACGTTATGAGCAGTTCTTC. Translated: CASSEATAGPRYEQFF.

This chain joins TRBV7-9 and TRBJ1-4; tentative D call: TRBD1 (5 bases). V lost 2 bases and J 7 bases, leaving 14 bases between the germline ends. Per germline, CDR1 SEHNR and CDR2 FQNEAQ (reference sequence). This CDR3 is 15 amino acids long. The CDR3 DNA is TGTGCCAGCAGCTTACTCCGGGGGGTCAGTGAAAAACTGTTTTTT. It is translated as CASSLLRGVSEKLFF.

The V call is TRBV19, the J call TRBJ2-2, with a weak D call TRBD1 (6 bases). Trimming took 7 bases from V and 7 from J, leaving 19 bases between them. The length of the CDR3 is 15 residues. CDR1 and CDR2 (germline): LNHDA, SQIVND (reference sequence). CDR3 in DNA: TGTGCCAGTATCCTCCATGGGGGCGCGGGCGGGGAGCTGTTTTTT. Its protein product is CASILHGGAGGELFF.

The chain employs TRBV10-3 and TRBJ2-3; D is unresolved. The CDR3 sequence is 12 residues long. Looked up from germline, CDR1 is ENHRY and CDR2 is SYGVKD. Trimming shortened V by 6 bases and J by 6 bases, and 10 bases separated the two germline ends. This CDR3 reads CAISASEDTQYF. The CDR3 DNA reads as TGTGCCATCAGCGCCTCGGAGGATACGCAGTATTTT.

This rearrangement joins TRBV18 to TRBJ2-3, with D unresolved. The CDR3 spans 13 residues. The V and J ends lost 2 bases and 0 bases respectively, with 3 bases between them. Germline lookup yields CDR1 KGHSH and CDR2 LQKENI. The CDR3 protein is CASSPSSTDTQYF. The CDR3 DNA sequence: TGTGCCAGCTCACCATCGAGCACAGATACGCAGTATTTT.

V gene TRBV6-5 combines with J gene TRBJ1-2, with 8 bases aligning to TRBD1. CDR3 length equals 14 residues. V was pared by 7 bases and J by 7 bases, with 11 bases of the junction left unmatched. CDR1 is MNHEY, CDR2 SVGAGI, per germline. CDR3: CASTSGGAVGGYTF. CDR3 DNA: TGTGCCAGCACCTCAGGGGGCGCGGTGGGTGGCTACACCTTC.

The J gene is TRBJ2-7, the V gene TRBV14, with 9 bases that match TRBD1. The CDR3 totals 13 residues. V gave up 6 bases and J gave up 5 bases; unmatched junction bases: 5. Germline V gene sequence: CDR1 SGHDN, CDR2 FVKESK. CDR3 loop: CASSRDRVHEQYF. CDR3 nucleotide sequence: TGTGCCAGCAGTCGGGACAGGGTCCACGAGCAGTACTTC. Complete variable domain (other parts from reference TRBV14 and TRBJ2-7): EAGVTQFPSHSVIEKGQTVTLRCDPISGHDNLYWYRRVMGKEIKFLLHFVKESKQDESGMPNNRFLAERTGGTYSTLKVQPAELEDSGVYFCASSRDRVHEQYFGPGTRLTVT.

V and J are TRBV7-2 and TRBJ1-1; D is perhaps TRBD1 (6 bases). This CDR3 is built from 13 residues. The germline gives CDR1 SGHTA, CDR2 FQGNSA. Trimming took 3 bases from V and 7 from J, leaving 12 bases between them. The CDR3 region is CASSFRGYNEAFF. The CDR3 DNA is TGTGCCAGCAGCTTTAGGGGGTATAATGAAGCTTTCTTT. Based on the CDR3 plus reference TRBV7-2 and TRBJ1-1, the full variable domain is GAGVSQSPSNKVTEKGKDVELRCDPISGHTALYWYRQSLGQGLEFLIYFQGNSAPDKSGLPSDRFSAERTGGSVSTLTIQRTQQEDSAVYLCASSFRGYNEAFFGQGTRLTVV.

About this clone itself: One junction end disagrees with the germline gene, perhaps due to a read error. This rearrangement joins TRBV25-1 to TRBJ2-1; 11 bases are shared with TRBD2. This CDR3 contains 16 residues. Germline CDR1 reads MGHDK; CDR2 reads SYGVNS. CDR3 nucleotide sequence: TGTGCCAGCAGTGCACCTGGGACTAGCGGTTTTGGTGAGCAGCTCTTC. Translation gives CASSAPGTSGFGEQLF.

The rearrangement joins TRBV7-6 to TRBJ2-5; 12 nucleotides align to TRBD2. CDR1 is SGHVS and CDR2 is FNYEAQ in the germline V gene. V lost 4 bases and J lost 4; bases outside the gene matches: 4. This CDR3 is 15 amino acids long. The CDR3 nucleotides are TGTGCCAGCAGCTACTCACTAGCGGGGGGAGAGACCCAGTACTTC. Translated, it gives CASSYSLAGGETQYF.

The chain employs TRBV29-1 and TRBJ2-3; 9 nucleotides align to TRBD1. The germline CDR1 and CDR2 sequences are SQVTM and ANQGSEA. The CDR3 has 14 amino acids. V gave up 4 bases and J gave up 6 bases; unmatched junction bases: 8. This chain's CDR3 is CSVGRTGVRDTQYF. DNA of the CDR3: TGCAGCGTTGGCAGGACAGGGGTTCGGGATACGCAGTATTTT.

The gene calls are TRBV7-2 and TRBJ2-2, with D possibly being TRBD2 (5 bases). The germline V and J ends were trimmed by 1 base and 4 bases, with 7 bases remaining between them. Per germline, CDR1 SGHTA and CDR2 FQGNSA. The CDR3 has 14 residues. CDR3 sequence reads: CASSLDRGTGELFF. CDR3 in DNA: TGTGCCAGCAGCTTAGACCGGGGCACCGGGGAGCTGTTTTTT.

The chain joins TRBV4-1 to TRBJ1-2, with D tentatively TRBD1 (5 bases). Trimming removed 1 base at V and 5 bases at J, with 11 bases between. Germline assignment: CDR1 MGHRA and CDR2 YSYEKL. CDR3 size: 14 residues. CDR3 sequence reads: CASSQGQFGYGYTF. The CDR3 region has the DNA TGCGCCAGCAGCCAAGGACAGTTTGGGTATGGCTACACCTTC.

The CDR3 DNA is TGTGCCTGGAGTCTCGGGTTCTATGGCTACACCTTC. This codes for CAWSLGFYGYTF. V usage is TRBV30 and J usage is TRBJ1-2; D is ambiguous. The CDR3 sequence is 12 residues long. CDR1 and CDR2 from the germline V gene are GTSNPN and SVGIG (reference sequence). Trimming took 2 bases from V and 4 from J, leaving 8 bases between them.

The chain links TRBV7-2 to TRBJ2-5; 8 positions match TRBD1. In germline, CDR1 is SGHTA, CDR2 FQGNSA. The length of the CDR3 is 15 residues. V lost 3 bases and J lost 2; bases outside the gene matches: 5. The CDR3 DNA follows: TGTGCCAGCAGCTTCGGACAGGGTGCACAAGAGACCCAGTACTTC. This sequence encodes CASSFGQGAQETQYF. The entire variable domain, with the rest obtained from reference TRBV7-2 and TRBJ2-5, is as follows: GAGVSQSPSNKVTEKGKDVELRCDPISGHTALYWYRQSLGQGLEFLIYFQGNSAPDKSGLPSDRFSAERTGGSVSTLTIQRTQQEDSAVYLCASSFGQGAQETQYFGPGTRLLVL.

The rearrangement uses TRBV5-1 and TRBJ1-2; D is undetermined. CDR1 SGHRS and CDR2 YFSETQ come from the germline V gene. The CDR3 has 13 amino acids. V lost 0 bases and J 1 base, leaving 4 bases between the germline ends. CDR3 in DNA: TGCGCCAGCAGCTTGGCAGATAACTATGGCTACACCTTC. As protein: CASSLADNYGYTF.

The J gene is TRBJ2-1, the V gene TRBV19; D is possibly TRBD1 (5 bases). V was trimmed by 5 bases and J by 7 bases, leaving 15 bases between them. This CDR3 contains 14 residues. Germline CDR1 LNHDA, CDR2 SQIVND (reference sequence). Here the CDR3 reads CASSVGLVSNEQFF. The CDR3, as DNA: TGTGCCAGTAGTGTGGGGCTTGTTAGTAATGAGCAGTTCTTC.

This chain uses TRBV19 with TRBJ1-5; 7 bases map to TRBD1. The CDR3 sequence is 16 residues long. The J segment lost 2 bases and the V segment lost 6 bases, leaving 10 bases of the junction unmatched. Germline V CDR1 and CDR2: LNHDA, SQIVND (reference sequence). The CDR3 here is CASSSSTGNGNQPQHF. DNA for the CDR3: TGTGCCAGTAGCTCGTCGACAGGGAACGGCAATCAGCCCCAGCATTTT.

This clone was counted only a few times. The CDR3 DNA reads as TGTGCCAGCAGCCAAGTAGTAGACAGGGCACACACAGATACGCAGTATTTT. It yields the protein CASSQVVDRAHTDTQYF. The rearrangement uses TRBV14 and TRBJ2-3, with 7 bases that match TRBD1. This CDR3 has 17 amino acids. Germline CDR1 is SGHDN and CDR2 is FVKESK. Losses at the gene ends were 1 base for V and 2 bases for J; bases not matched to a gene: 9.

This chain joins TRBV2 and TRBJ2-2, with 9 positions matching TRBD1. Looked up from germline, CDR1 is SNHLY and CDR2 is FYNNEI. The junction had 10 bases not matched to a gene; V was cut back by 5 bases and J by 6 bases. The CDR3 is made up of 16 amino acids. CDR3 bases: TGTGCCAGCAGTTTGGGACGACAGGGGGGTCCCGGGGAGCTGTTTTTT. Amino acid sequence: CASSLGRQGGPGELFF.

This clone was seen a single time. The rearrangement links TRBV2 to TRBJ2-7, with a weak D call TRBD2 (5 bases). CDR3 length: 15 residues. Trimming removed 3 bases from V and 5 bases from J, with 17 bases in between. In germline, CDR1 is SNHLY, CDR2 FYNNEI. The CDR3 is CASSERGRPTHEQYF. CDR3 in DNA: TGTGCCAGCAGTGAGAGAGGGAGACCGACCCACGAGCAGTACTTC.

The genes are TRBV6-6 and TRBJ1-2; 7 bases align to TRBD1. J lost 8 bases, V lost 8 bases, and 8 bases had no gene match. Germline lookup yields CDR1 MNHNY and CDR2 SVGAGI (reference sequence). The CDR3 extends over 12 amino acids. CDR3 amino acids: CASGRGDQGYTF. DNA of the CDR3: TGTGCCAGCGGCAGGGGGGACCAAGGCTACACCTTC.

The chain has TRBV5-1 and TRBJ2-1, with TRBD2 identical over 14 bases. Trimming at V came to 4 bases and at J to 5 bases, leaving 8 bases not matched to a gene. Germline loops: CDR1 SGHRS, CDR2 YFSETQ. This CDR3 is 17 amino acids long. CDR3 nucleotides: TGCGCCAGCAGCGGCGGACTAGCGGGGGGAGATAACAATGAGCAGTTCTTC. This codes for CASSGGLAGGDNNEQFF.

This clone has a single count. The genes are TRBV28 and TRBJ2-3, with 8 bases matching TRBD1. This CDR3 is 14 amino acids long. Germline V gives CDR1 MDHEN, CDR2 SYDVKM. V gave up 6 bases and J gave up 4 bases; unmatched junction bases: 6. Written as DNA, the CDR3 is TGTGCCAGCAGCTCGGGACAGGCGGCAGATACGCAGTATTTT. It encodes CASSSGQAADTQYF.

V usage is TRBV5-4 and J usage is TRBJ1-1; 9 bases agree with TRBD1. V dropped 5 bases and J dropped 6; count of bases not matched to a gene: 11. CDR1 is SGHNT, CDR2 YYREEE, per germline (reference sequence). CDR3 length equals 15 residues. CDR3 amino acids: CASRKRGQGLAEAFF. The CDR3 DNA sequence: TGTGCCAGCAGAAAACGGGGACAGGGCCTCGCTGAAGCTTTCTTT.